This TCR beta chain was sequenced during a study of cytomegalovirus exposure and HLA in healthy donors (dated by TCRdb to about 2017). As for the study more broadly: An earlier analysis of several hundred of the donors reported approximately 260 Gb of sequence data and 95 million to 130 million unique TCR beta sequences obtained from 150 million to 200 million T cells. Roughly 320 gigabases of sequencing data and 75 million to 85 million unique TCR sequences made up an early release that covered some 640 HLA-typed donors. Of the roughly 400 genotyped donors, roughly 76% were placed in the genetic ancestry cluster associated with self-reported Caucasian donors. The study aimed to test whether cataloging public T cell receptors could reveal signatures of past pathogen exposure. The study used immunosequencing to profile the T cell repertoires of several hundred subjects and linked those repertoires to cytomegalovirus serostatus. In addition to the first cohort of approximately 650 subjects, a separate validation cohort of 120 different subjects was used. High-throughput TCR immunosequencing, statistical association of individual TCRs with disease status, and machine learning were combined to predict cytomegalovirus infection status. To study patterns of TCR occurrence, a later analysis re-analyzed previously published TCR beta repertoires from 666 donors and added high-resolution HLA genotyping. In the later analysis, no new phenotypic data were used to find candidate immune exposures; instead, reliance was placed on TCR beta sequences and their occurrence across donors. An earlier analysis of roughly 600 of the donors used high-throughput TCR beta sequencing to judge whether each TCR beta V gene segment behaved as functional or pseudogenic. Alongside the repertoire data, information on donor age, sex, ethnicity and CMV serostatus was compiled. In a later genetic analysis, genome-wide SNP genotypes for about 55% of the roughly 700 donors were used, and that subset was treated as a discovery cohort. Every repertoire in the discovery cohort had been generated on one and the same sequencing platform. HLA typing included class I and class II loci at four-digit resolution. The number of typed donors differed by locus: about 620-640 for A, B, C, DRB1 and DQB1; approximately 520 for DQA1; approximately 600 for DPA1; and some 450 for DPB1. A handful of DR-DQ haplotypes were handled as single units for association and clustering because linkage in the cohort was strong. Across some 400 genotyped donors of the cohort, an average of approximately 240,000 unique TCR beta nucleotide sequences per donor were sequenced, and about a sixth of those sequences were non-productive.

CDR1 and CDR2 (ENHRY, SYGVKD) derive from the germline V gene. The CDR3 sequence holds 14 residues, the cysteine and phenylalanine included. The read is trimmed to its CDR3 DNA, 42 bases read in frame from base 1. V gives up 3 bases and J gives up 7 bases, and the segment between their germline ends measures 15 bases. The cohort comprised hundreds of healthy bone marrow donors. All cohort members were sampled while nominally healthy, although unrecorded immune exposures were likely present. The donor tested CMV seropositive and was one of the 289 seropositive cohort members. Every donor gave a peripheral blood sample, and the peripheral blood mononuclear cells from that sample were used for TCR beta sequencing. The Qiagen DNeasy Blood Extraction Kit was used to extract genomic DNA from the blood cell samples. With respect to this clone: It lacks a known antigen. The record has no base qualities; no much larger clone is one base away.

What the study reported, not specific to this receptor: In a later analysis, TCR association rates were found to vary across HLA loci, with the most associated TCRs seen for DRB1 alleles and the fewest for HLA-C alleles. While some public TCRs were present in many individuals, most TCR sequences turned up only very rarely across donors. Linkage disequilibrium might explain the correlated functional status among segregating V segments, but an unknown experimental factor could not be excluded. A group of highly shared sequence variants was considered likely to be a technical artifact of the sequencing pipeline. A later analysis found that HLA-associated TCR beta chains were more clonally expanded and had lower generation probabilities than equally common non-associated chains. Roughly uniform sequencing depth across donors was assumed in presence/absence analyses, although this assumption may not hold. Because the 87-base-pair reads could not distinguish some IMGT-functional V segments, including TRBV6-2 and TRBV6-3, those segments were excluded. A later analysis associated 16,951 TCR beta sequences with specific HLA alleles at a false discovery rate of 0.05. In an earlier analysis of under 600 of the donors, most TCR beta V segments were observed in productive rearrangements about 87% or about 30% of the time, broadly matching IMGT annotations. A further reported finding was that TCR beta sequences accurately predicted the HLA-A and HLA-B alleles for most subjects in the first cohort. Strong co-occurrence of HLA alleles, especially DR and DQ, made assigning TCR associations to individual alleles difficult. The study gave a list of 150 to 200 TCR beta chains associated with cytomegalovirus. HLA typing was unavailable for some donors at each locus, so association tests used only the typed subset. Immune exposure information for the cohort was limited to CMV serostatus. In vitro tests confirmed that a few of the cytomegalovirus-associated TCR beta chains recognize cytomegalovirus antigens. Because counts were too low, 15 to 20 rarely observed V segments, including chromosome 9 orphons, were excluded from the earlier analysis of about 500 of the donors. According to a later genetic analysis, donors in an Asian-associated ancestry cluster had fewer N-insertions in productive TCRs than the roughly 670-donor mean. Several of the top co-occurrence clusters appeared to be linked to parvovirus B19, influenza, CMV and Epstein-Barr virus, according to a later analysis. The classifier was reported to diagnose cytomegalovirus status with high specificity and sensitivity in both the original cohort and the validation cohort. A later analysis found that most CMV-associated TCR beta chains appeared HLA-restricted, with HLA associations seemingly driven largely by CMV exposure. V-gene and J-gene trimming of TCR beta chains was associated with a missense DCLRE1C variant in a later genetic analysis, and the association was replicated in an independent cohort. The authors suggested that the approach could potentially be generalized to other disease states and immunological phenotypes. This cohort had only TCR beta chains sequenced, and the lack of alpha or paired-chain data limited which features could be detected.

The method was the immunoSEQ multiplex PCR assay. For the multiplex PCR, a mixture combining 60 forward primers for TCR Vbeta segments and 13 reverse primers for TCR Jbeta segments was used. The CDR3 region of rearranged TCR beta genes was amplified from genomic DNA by a multiplex PCR assay. The Illumina HiSeq System was used to sequence the amplified TCR beta libraries as 87-base-pair reads. The paper's processing steps were these. A later analysis counted about 80 million unique TCR beta chains across the 666 repertoires, and about 10 million of these chains were shared by at least two donors. A nearest-neighbor algorithm error-corrected the raw reads and collapsed the reads into unique sequences, merging closely related sequences to remove PCR and sequencing errors. V, D and J gene segments were assigned by aligning CDR3 sequences to IMGT reference sequences. Each retained sequence needed at least a six-nucleotide match to both a V gene segment and a J gene segment. Rearrangements were called productive when the CDR3 lacked stop codons and stayed in frame with V and J; all others were non-productive. CDR3 was defined according to IMGT convention as the region running from the second conserved V-encoded cysteine to the conserved J-encoded phenylalanine. In an earlier analysis of around 570 of the donors, sequences lacking an unambiguous match to a single V gene segment were excluded. An earlier analysis of just under 600 of the donors called V segments functional above 56.7% productive rearrangements and segregating when the between-donor standard deviation exceeded 5%. A statistical classification framework was developed to diagnose cytomegalovirus status using the catalog of TCR beta chain sequences. V and J gene assignment, in a later analysis, came from comparing TCR nucleotide sequences with IMGT/GENE-DB human TR gene sequences. Using the TCRdist pipeline, a later analysis assigned CDR3 sequences along with most-parsimonious VDJ recombination scenarios. In a later analysis, each TCR beta chain was defined by its CDR3 amino acid sequence together with its V-gene family, and reads without a unique V-gene family were excluded. As a way to deal with suspected cross-contamination and a sequencing artifact, a later analysis dropped more than 500 nucleotide sequences that were highly shared and had low generation probability. In a later analysis, a clonal expansion index for each public chain was calculated from normalized within-repertoire ranks of inferred template counts. In a later analysis, generation probabilities were computed with a VDJ recombination model fitted to out-of-frame rearrangements, and the resulting probabilities were checked against IGoR. Hypergeometric tests were used in a later analysis to score TCR-TCR, TCR-HLA and TCR-CMV co-occurrence, with a repertoire-size bias correction applied to the TCR pairs. In a later analysis, false discovery rates were estimated by permuting HLA or CMV assignments 20 times. A later analysis grouped co-occurring TCRs with DBSCAN, adding TCRdist sequence similarity when clustering within HLA-allele-positive subsets. Repertoires with fewer than 30,000 or more than 120,000 public chains, plus five repertoires with anomalous nucleotide sharing, were excluded from co-occurrence clustering. Imported from immuneACCESS, the table was reduced by TCRdb to in-frame sequences with V and J called. These copies leave out some clones; in studies compared against another copy, an unresolved V gene accounts for under half, and the cause of the remainder is not known. That table furnishes V, J and clone size, whereas the DNA furnished D and trimming. This sample gives over 130,000 clones in total; about 64% of them show up just once. Around 7.1% of the sample rests with the top ten.

Recombination connected TRBV10-3 to TRBJ1-2, and the D gene may be TRBD1, 5 bases matching. This TCR was recovered from a woman aged 55-70 years in good health and CMV-seropositive. The sample comprised PBMCs. The CDR3 reads CAISDGRVTFGYTF. The DNA sequence is given as TGTGCCATCAGTGACGGCAGGGTAACGTTTGGCTACACCTTC.